A selection of T cell receptor beta chains follows, all from one sample in a study of CD8+ T cells in alopecia areata. TCRdb's copy holds only in-frame clones and misses some; the assay was immunoSEQ multiplex PCR. The table records hundreds of thousands of clones, under 70% of them present only once. This specimen consisted of CD4+ T cells sorted from blood, obtained at week 0. The receptors come from a human donor with alopecia areata. CDR3s include the opening cysteine and the closing phenylalanine or tryptophan. A D gene is named only where the DNA matches it firmly. Clone size is shown for a subset of rows, as once, few, many or a class of expanded clone.

abundance	d_gene	v_gene	j_gene	CDR3nt	CDR3aa
NA	NA	TRBV7-2	TRBJ2-3	TGTGCCAGCAGCTCCCAACTGAGCGGAAATACGCAGTATTTT	CASSSQLSGNTQYF
NA	NA	TRBV5-1	TRBJ2-5	TGCGCCAGCAGCTTGGGGAGGGAAAAAGAGACCCAGTACTTC	CASSLGREKETQYF
NA	NA	TRBV6-6	TRBJ1-2	TGTGCCAGCAGTTCCCCACAAGCTGGCTACACCTTC	CASSSPQAGYTF
many	NA	TRBV7-2	TRBJ2-1	TGTGCCAGCAGCGAGGGATCCTACAATGAGCAGTTCTTC	CASSEGSYNEQFF
NA	TRBD2	TRBV14	TRBJ2-3	TGTGCCAGCAGCCAGGTACTAGCGGATACGCAGTATTTT	CASSQVLADTQYF
few	TRBD1	TRBV6-6	TRBJ1-2	TGTGCCAGCAAGTACGGGCAGGGGGTCTACACCTTC	CASKYGQGVYTF
NA	NA	TRBV5-6	TRBJ1-4	TGTGCCAGCACCCGAGGGGGAGGTGAAAAACTGTTTTTT	CASTRGGGEKLFF
NA	NA	TRBV15	TRBJ1-2	TGTGCCACCAGCCGGGACAACTATGGCTACACCTTC	CATSRDNYGYTF
NA	NA	TRBV4-2	TRBJ2-3	TGTGCCAGCAGCCAAGAGGGGACATTAAAAGATACGCAGTATTTT	CASSQEGTLKDTQYF
NA	NA	TRBV29-1	TRBJ2-2	TGCAGCGGCGGGACCGTGAACACCGGGGAGCTGTTTTTT	CSGGTVNTGELFF
few	NA	TRBV19	TRBJ2-4	TGTGCCAGTAGTATAGACCCCTCAGTTGACATTCAGTACTTC	CASSIDPSVDIQYF
NA	NA	TRBV7-2	TRBJ2-7	TGTGCCAGCAGCTTAAAGTACGAGCAGTACTTC	CASSLKYEQYF
NA	NA	TRBV6-5	TRBJ1-4	TGTGCCAGCAGTTACTCGATGTTAGGGGCGAAGGAAAAACTGTTTTTT	CASSYSMLGAKEKLFF
NA	NA	TRBV27	TRBJ2-5	TGTGCCAGCAGTTTGCAAGGAGTACGGGGGACCCAGTACTTC	CASSLQGVRGTQYF
NA	NA	TRBV9	TRBJ2-3	TGTGCCAGCAGCGAAGGAGGGACCAGCACAGATACGCAGTATTTT	CASSEGGTSTDTQYF
few	NA	TRBV5-1	TRBJ2-1	TGCGCCAGCAGCTTTAGCGTCGATGAGCAGTTCTTC	CASSFSVDEQFF
few	NA	TRBV4-1	TRBJ1-6	TGCGCCAGCAGCCAAGTACGAGGGGGTAATTCACCCCTCCACTTT	CASSQVRGGNSPLHF
NA	NA	TRBV10-3	TRBJ1-5	TGTGCCATCAGTGAGTCGAATCAGCCCCAGCATTTT	CAISESNQPQHF
NA	NA	TRBV15	TRBJ1-1	TGTGCCACCAGCAGGGGAAACACTGAAGCTTTCTTT	CATSRGNTEAFF
once	NA	TRBV10-3	TRBJ2-7	TGTGCCATCAGTGGCGACAGCTCCTACGAGCAGTACTTC	CAISGDSSYEQYF
NA	NA	TRBV30	TRBJ1-2	TGTGCCTGGAACGGCTACACCTTC	CAWNGYTF
NA	TRBD1	TRBV5-6	TRBJ1-1	TGTGCCAGCAGCAAACCCCTTAGGGGGCACACTGAAGCTTTCTTT	CASSKPLRGHTEAFF
NA	TRBD1	TRBV7-2	TRBJ2-1	TGTGCCAGCAGCTCTACAGGGGATAATGAGCAGTTCTTC	CASSSTGDNEQFF
NA	NA	TRBV15	TRBJ2-1	TGTGCCACCAGCAGTTGGGGCTACAATGAGCAGTTCTTC	CATSSWGYNEQFF
few	NA	TRBV29-1	TRBJ2-5	TGCAGCGTTGGAGGGGAGACCCAGTACTTC	CSVGGETQYF
NA	NA	TRBV25-1	TRBJ2-2	TGTGCCAGCAGAGGTGACCCCGGGGAGCTGTTTTTT	CASRGDPGELFF
NA	NA	TRBV29-1	TRBJ2-1	TGCAGCGTTGTTGGCAAGGGGGGTGGAAATGAGCAGTTCTTC	CSVVGKGGGNEQFF
NA	NA	TRBV29-1	TRBJ1-6	TGCAGCGTCGCCCAAGGAGCGGATTCACCCCTCCACTTT	CSVAQGADSPLHF
NA	NA	TRBV30	TRBJ1-6	TGTGCCTGGAATCTGGGATCCTATAATTCACCCCTCCACTTT	CAWNLGSYNSPLHF